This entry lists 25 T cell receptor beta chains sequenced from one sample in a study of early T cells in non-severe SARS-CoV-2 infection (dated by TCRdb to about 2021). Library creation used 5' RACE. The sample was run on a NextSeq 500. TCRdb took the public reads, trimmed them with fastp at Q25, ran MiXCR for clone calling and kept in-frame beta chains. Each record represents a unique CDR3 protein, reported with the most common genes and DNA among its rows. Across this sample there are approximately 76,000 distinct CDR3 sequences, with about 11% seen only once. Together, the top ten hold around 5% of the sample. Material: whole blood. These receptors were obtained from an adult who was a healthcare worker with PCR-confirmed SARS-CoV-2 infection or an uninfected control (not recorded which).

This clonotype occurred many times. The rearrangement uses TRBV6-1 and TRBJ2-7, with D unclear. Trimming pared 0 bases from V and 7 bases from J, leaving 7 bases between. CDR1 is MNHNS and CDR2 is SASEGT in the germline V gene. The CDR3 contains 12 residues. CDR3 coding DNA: TGTGCCAGCAGTGAAGCGCCTTCAGAGCAGTACTTC. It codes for CASSEAPSEQYF.

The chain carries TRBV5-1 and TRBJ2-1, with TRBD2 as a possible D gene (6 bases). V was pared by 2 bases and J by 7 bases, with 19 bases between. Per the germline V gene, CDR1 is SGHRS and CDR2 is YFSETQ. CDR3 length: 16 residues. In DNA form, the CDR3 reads TGCGCCAGCAGCTTCCCTGCCGGCGGGGCGCCTAATGAGCAGTTCTTC. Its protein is CASSFPAGGAPNEQFF.

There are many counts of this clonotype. CDR3 coding DNA: TGTGCCAGCCGAGGAGGGGTAGGATACGAGCAGTACTTC. This gives the protein CASRGGVGYEQYF. The V call is TRBV10-3, the J call TRBJ2-7, with TRBD2 as a possible D gene (6 bases). CDR1 is ENHRY, CDR2 SYGVKD, per germline. This CDR3 is built from 13 residues. Trimming stripped 10 bases from V and 4 bases from J, with 17 bases between.

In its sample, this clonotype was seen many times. CDR3 DNA: TGTGCCTGGAGTGTACGTAGGGGAGAGACCCAGTACTTC. This translates into CAWSVRRGETQYF. This chain joins TRBV30 and TRBJ2-5, with D tentatively TRBD1 (5 bases). This CDR3 is 13 amino acids long. Germline CDR1 reads GTSNPN; CDR2 reads SVGIG (reference sequence). Trimming took off 0 bases at V and 4 bases at J, with 9 bases between the two ends.

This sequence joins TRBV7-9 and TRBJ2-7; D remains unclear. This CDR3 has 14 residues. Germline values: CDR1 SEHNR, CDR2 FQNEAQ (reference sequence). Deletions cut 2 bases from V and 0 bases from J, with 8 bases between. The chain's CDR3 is CASSLNTVSYEQYF. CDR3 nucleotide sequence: TGTGCCAGCAGCTTAAATACGGTCTCCTACGAGCAGTACTTC.

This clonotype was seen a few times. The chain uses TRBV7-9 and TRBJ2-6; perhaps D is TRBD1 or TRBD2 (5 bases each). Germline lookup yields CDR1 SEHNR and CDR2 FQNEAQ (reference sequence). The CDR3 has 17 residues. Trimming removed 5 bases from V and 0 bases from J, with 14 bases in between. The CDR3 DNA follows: TGTGCCAGCAGCCCCGGGGACGGTAGCTCTGGGGCCAACGTCCTGACTTTC. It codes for CASSPGDGSSGANVLTF. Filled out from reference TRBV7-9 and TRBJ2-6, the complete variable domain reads DTGVSQNPRHKITKRGQNVTFRCDPISEHNRLYWYRQTLGQGPEFLTYFQNEAQLEKSRLLSDRFSAERPKGSFSTLEIQRTEQGDSAMYLCASSPGDGSSGANVLTFGAGSRLTVL.

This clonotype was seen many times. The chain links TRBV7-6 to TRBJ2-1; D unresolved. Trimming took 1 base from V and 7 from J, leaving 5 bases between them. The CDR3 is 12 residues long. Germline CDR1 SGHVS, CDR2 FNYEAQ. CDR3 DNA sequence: TGTGCCAGCAGCTTAGGTTGGAATGAGCAGTTCTTC. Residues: CASSLGWNEQFF. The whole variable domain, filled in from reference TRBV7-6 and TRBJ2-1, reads GAGVSQSPRYKVTKRGQDVALRCDPISGHVSLYWYRQALGQGPEFLTYFNYEAQQDKSGLPNDRFSAERPEGSISTLTIQRTEQRDSAMYRCASSLGWNEQFFGPGTRLTVL.

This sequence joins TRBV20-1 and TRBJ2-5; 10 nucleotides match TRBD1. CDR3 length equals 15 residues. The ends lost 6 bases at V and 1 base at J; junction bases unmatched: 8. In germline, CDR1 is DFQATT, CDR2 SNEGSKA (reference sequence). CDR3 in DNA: TGCAGTGCCACCGGGACAGGGGAACCCCAAGAGACCCAGTACTTC. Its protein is CSATGTGEPQETQYF.

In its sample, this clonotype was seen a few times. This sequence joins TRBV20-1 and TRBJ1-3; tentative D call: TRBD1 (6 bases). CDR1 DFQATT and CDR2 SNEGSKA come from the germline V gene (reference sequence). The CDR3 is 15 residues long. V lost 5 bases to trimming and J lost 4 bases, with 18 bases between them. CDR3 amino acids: CSADQRGARGNTIYF. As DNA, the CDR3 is TGCAGTGCTGACCAACGGGGGGCTAGGGGAAACACCATATATTTT.

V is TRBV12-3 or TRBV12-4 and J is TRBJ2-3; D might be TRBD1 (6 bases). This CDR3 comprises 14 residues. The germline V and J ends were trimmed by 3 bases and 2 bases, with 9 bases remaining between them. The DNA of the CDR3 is TGTGCCAGCAGTTTGCAGGGGCCCACAGATACGCAGTATTTT. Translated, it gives CASSLQGPTDTQYF.

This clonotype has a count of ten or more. The CDR3 DNA reads as TGCGCCAGCAGCGGGGGACAGGGAAGAGGAAACACCATATATTTT. Amino acid sequence: CASSGGQGRGNTIYF. The chain has TRBV5-1 and TRBJ1-3; TRBD1 matches 9 bases. This CDR3 has 15 amino acids. Germline CDR1 is SGHRS and CDR2 is YFSETQ. V was pared by 4 bases and J by 4 bases, with 6 bases of the junction left unmatched.

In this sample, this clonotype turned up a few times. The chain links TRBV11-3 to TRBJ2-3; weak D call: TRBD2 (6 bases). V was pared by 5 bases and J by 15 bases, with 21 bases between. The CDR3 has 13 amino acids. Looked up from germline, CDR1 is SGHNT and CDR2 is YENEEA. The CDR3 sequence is CASSLSGTALIYF. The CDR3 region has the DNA TGTGCCAGCAGCCTTTCCGGGACTGCGTTAATTTATTTT.

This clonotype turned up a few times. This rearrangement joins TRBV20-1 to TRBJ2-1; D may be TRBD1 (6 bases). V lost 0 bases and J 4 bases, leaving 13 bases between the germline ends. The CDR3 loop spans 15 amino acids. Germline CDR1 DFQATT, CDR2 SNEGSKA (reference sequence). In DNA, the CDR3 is TGCAGTGCTAGAGATCCGTGGGGACAATACAATGAGCAGTTCTTC. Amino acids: CSARDPWGQYNEQFF.

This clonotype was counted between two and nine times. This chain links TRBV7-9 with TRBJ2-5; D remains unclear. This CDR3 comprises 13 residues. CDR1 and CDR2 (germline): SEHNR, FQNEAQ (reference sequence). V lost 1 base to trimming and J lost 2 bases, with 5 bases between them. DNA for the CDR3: TGTGCCAGCAGCTTAGACCCACAAGAGACCCAGTACTTC. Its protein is CASSLDPQETQYF.

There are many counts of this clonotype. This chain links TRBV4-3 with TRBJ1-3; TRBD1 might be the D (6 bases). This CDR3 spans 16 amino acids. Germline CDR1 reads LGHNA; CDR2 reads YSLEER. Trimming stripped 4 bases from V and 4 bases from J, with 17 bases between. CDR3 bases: TGCGCCAGCAGCCGAGACCCAGGGGACCTCGGAAACACCATATATTTT. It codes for CASSRDPGDLGNTIYF.

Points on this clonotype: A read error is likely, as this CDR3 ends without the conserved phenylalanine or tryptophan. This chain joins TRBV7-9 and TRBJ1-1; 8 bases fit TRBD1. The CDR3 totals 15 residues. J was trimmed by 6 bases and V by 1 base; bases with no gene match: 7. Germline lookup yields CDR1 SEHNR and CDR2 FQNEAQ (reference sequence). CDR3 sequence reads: CASSLEGQAHSEAFI. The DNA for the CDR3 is TGTGCCAGCAGCTTAGAGGGACAGGCGCATTCTGAAGCTTTCATT.

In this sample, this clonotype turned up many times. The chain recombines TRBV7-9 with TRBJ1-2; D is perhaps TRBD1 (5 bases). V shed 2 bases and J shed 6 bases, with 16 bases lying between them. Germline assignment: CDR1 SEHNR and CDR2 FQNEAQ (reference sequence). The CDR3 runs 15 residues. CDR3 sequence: CASSLSGRVFDGYTF. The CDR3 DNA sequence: TGTGCCAGCAGCTTAAGTGGCAGGGTCTTTGATGGCTACACCTTC.

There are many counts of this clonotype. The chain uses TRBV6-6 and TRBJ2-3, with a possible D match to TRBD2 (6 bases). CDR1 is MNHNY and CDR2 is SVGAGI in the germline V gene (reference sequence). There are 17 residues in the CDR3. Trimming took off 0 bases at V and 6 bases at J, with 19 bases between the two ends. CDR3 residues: CASSYSSPFISGDTQYF. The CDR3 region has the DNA TGTGCCAGCAGTTACTCCTCCCCCTTTATTAGCGGTGATACGCAGTATTTT.

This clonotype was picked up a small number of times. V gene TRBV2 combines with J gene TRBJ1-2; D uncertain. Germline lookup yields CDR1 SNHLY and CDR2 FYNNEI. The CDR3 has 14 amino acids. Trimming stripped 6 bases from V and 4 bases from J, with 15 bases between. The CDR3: CASSSQGLSYGYTF. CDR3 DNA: TGTGCCAGCAGCTCCCAAGGATTGAGCTATGGCTACACCTTC.

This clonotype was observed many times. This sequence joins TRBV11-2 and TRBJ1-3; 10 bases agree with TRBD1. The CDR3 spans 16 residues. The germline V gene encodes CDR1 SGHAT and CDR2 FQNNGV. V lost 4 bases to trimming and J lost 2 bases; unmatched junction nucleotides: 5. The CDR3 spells CASSSYDRGPGNTIYF. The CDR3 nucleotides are TGTGCCAGCAGCTCATACGACAGGGGGCCTGGAAACACCATATATTTT.

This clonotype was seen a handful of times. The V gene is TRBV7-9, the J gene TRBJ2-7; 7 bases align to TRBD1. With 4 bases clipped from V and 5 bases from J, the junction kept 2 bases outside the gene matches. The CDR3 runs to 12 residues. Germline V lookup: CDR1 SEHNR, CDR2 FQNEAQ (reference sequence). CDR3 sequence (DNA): TGTGCCAGCAGCTACACAGGGGACGAGCAGTACTTC. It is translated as CASSYTGDEQYF.

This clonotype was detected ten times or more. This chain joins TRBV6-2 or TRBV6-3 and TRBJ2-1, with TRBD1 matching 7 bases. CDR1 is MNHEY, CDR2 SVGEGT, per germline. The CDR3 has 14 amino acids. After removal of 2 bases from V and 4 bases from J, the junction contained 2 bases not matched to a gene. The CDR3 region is CASSYVRGYNEQFF. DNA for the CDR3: TGTGCCAGCAGTTACGTCAGGGGGTACAATGAGCAGTTCTTC.

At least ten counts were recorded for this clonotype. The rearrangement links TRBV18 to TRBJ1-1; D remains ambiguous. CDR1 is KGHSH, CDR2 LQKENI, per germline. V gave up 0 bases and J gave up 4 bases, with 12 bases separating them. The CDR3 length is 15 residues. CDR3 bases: TGTGCCAGCTCACCACCGGAACATGTGGGCACTGAAGCTTTCTTT. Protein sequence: CASSPPEHVGTEAFF. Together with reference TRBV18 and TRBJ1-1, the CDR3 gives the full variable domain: NAGVMQNPRHLVRRRGQEARLRCSPMKGHSHVYWYRQLPEEGLKFMVYLQKENIIDESGMPKERFSAEFPKEGPSILRIQQVVRGDSAAYFCASSPPEHVGTEAFFGQGTRLTVV.

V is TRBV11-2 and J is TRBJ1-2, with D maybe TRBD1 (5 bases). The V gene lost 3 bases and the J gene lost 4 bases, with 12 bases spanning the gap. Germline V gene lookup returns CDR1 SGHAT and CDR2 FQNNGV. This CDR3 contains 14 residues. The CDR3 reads CASSFTGDAYGYTF. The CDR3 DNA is TGTGCCAGCAGCTTTACCGGGGACGCCTATGGCTACACCTTC.

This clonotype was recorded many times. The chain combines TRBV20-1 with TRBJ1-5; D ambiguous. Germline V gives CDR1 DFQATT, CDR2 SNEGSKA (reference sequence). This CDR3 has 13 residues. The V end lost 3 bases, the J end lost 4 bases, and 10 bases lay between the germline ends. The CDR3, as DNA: TGCAGTGCTAGCTCCGCGGTTAATCAGCCCCAGCATTTT. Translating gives CSASSAVNQPQHF.